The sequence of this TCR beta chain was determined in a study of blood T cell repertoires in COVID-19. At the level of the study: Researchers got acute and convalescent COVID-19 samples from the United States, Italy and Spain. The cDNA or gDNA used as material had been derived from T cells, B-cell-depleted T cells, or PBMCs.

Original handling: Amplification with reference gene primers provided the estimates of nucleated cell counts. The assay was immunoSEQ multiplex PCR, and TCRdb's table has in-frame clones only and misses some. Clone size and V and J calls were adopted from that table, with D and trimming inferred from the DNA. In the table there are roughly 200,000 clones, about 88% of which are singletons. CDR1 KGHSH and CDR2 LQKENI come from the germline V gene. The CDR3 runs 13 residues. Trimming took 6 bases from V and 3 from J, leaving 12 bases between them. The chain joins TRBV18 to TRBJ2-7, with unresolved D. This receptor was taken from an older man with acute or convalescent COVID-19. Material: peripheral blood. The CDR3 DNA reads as TGTGCCAGCTCCCTCACTCGAAACTACGAGCAGTACTTC. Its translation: CASSLTRNYEQYF.